Listed below are T cell receptor beta chains from one sample, sequenced in a study of vaccination and CD4 T cells after COVID-19. Their cognate antigens are unknown. In TCRdb, the PCR reads were re-called with MiXCR into one record per CDR3 protein. This table holds under 25,000 distinct CDR3 sequences, 45% to 50% found once. The sample taken for sequencing was cultured CD4+ T cells from blood. All receptors come from a human donor with COVID-19. Each CDR3 is given with its conserved first and last residue. Fields, in order: J gene, V gene, CDR3 protein.

TRBJ1-3	TRBV7-2	CASSPDSSGNTIYF
TRBJ1-2	TRBV28	CASSWDLWGGGYTF
TRBJ1-4	TRBV6-1	CASSADGATNEKLFF
TRBJ2-3	TRBV7-8	CASSFSVQTDTQYF
TRBJ1-2	TRBV6-2/TRBV6-3	CASSLDSRNYGYTF
TRBJ2-3	TRBV6-4	CASSEGLAGGPQDTQYF
TRBJ2-2	TRBV27	CASSVPGTANTGELFF
TRBJ2-7	TRBV11-2	CASSFIGGQGKYEQYF
TRBJ2-3	TRBV7-2	CASTTYSSDTQYF
TRBJ1-2	TRBV7-9	CASSPNLRELGGYTF
TRBJ1-6	TRBV2	CASSTGQGRSPLHF
TRBJ2-2	TRBV12-3/TRBV12-4	CASSLGEFGELFF
TRBJ1-5	TRBV20-1	CSADPRDRDGQPQHF
TRBJ1-2	TRBV5-6	CASSIETGLNTVYGYTF
TRBJ2-7	TRBV12-3/TRBV12-4	CASSSRRGSYEQYF
TRBJ2-2	TRBV6-1	CASSEYDRGNTGELFF
TRBJ1-5	TRBV6-4	CASSATLNQPQHF
TRBJ2-7	TRBV19	CASSPDSFYEQYF
TRBJ2-7	TRBV2	CAGAKQGIAYEQYF
TRBJ2-3	TRBV20-1	CSASTDGQGPTDTQYF
TRBJ2-7	TRBV19	CASSIRQPPGEQYF
TRBJ1-2	TRBV2	CASSEEGTNGYTF
TRBJ1-2	TRBV18	CASSYADQDYGYTF
TRBJ1-1	TRBV11-2	CASSAGRRVNTEAFF
TRBJ1-4	TRBV20-1	CSAWDIREKLFF
TRBJ1-6	TRBV6-2/TRBV6-3	CASGPWDSPLHF
TRBJ2-2	TRBV7-9	CASSRKASGLNTGELFF
TRBJ1-2	TRBV19	CATSSRGYTF
TRBJ1-2	TRBV5-4	CASSSGQYYGYTF
TRBJ2-1	TRBV7-2	CASSPPGTSSNEQFF
TRBJ2-2	TRBV2	CASSEGKAVGELFF
TRBJ1-1	TRBV6-5	CASSYSQGRGTEAFF
TRBJ1-1	TRBV7-2	CASSPDRGRGAFF
TRBJ2-2	TRBV27	CASSLEQGPSTGELFF
TRBJ2-5	TRBV9	CASSVSSQETQYF
TRBJ2-5	TRBV20-1	CSAAQETQYF
TRBJ1-2	TRBV11-3	CASSLSPGQGGGYTF
TRBJ1-4	TRBV11-2	CASSPLSLWEKLFF
TRBJ1-6	TRBV27	CASSPYRGAYNSPLHF
TRBJ2-3	TRBV2	CASSVWTSDTQYF
TRBJ2-6	TRBV5-7	CASSSGVCGANVLTF
TRBJ1-1	TRBV7-2	CASSHNRVGTEAFF
TRBJ1-2	TRBV6-2/TRBV6-3	CASSSLGQANYGYTF
TRBJ2-7	TRBV24-1	CATSEIRGLTWYEQYF